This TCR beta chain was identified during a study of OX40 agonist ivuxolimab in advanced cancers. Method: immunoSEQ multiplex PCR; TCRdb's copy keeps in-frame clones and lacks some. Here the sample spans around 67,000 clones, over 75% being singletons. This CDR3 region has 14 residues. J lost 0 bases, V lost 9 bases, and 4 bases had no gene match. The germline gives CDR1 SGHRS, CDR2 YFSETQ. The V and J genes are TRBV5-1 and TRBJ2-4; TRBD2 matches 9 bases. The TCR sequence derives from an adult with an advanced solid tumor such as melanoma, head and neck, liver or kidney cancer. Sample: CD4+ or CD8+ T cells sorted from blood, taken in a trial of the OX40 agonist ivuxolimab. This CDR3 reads CATPGLAAKNIQYF. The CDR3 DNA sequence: TGCGCCACCCCGGGACTAGCAGCCAAAAACATTCAGTACTTC.